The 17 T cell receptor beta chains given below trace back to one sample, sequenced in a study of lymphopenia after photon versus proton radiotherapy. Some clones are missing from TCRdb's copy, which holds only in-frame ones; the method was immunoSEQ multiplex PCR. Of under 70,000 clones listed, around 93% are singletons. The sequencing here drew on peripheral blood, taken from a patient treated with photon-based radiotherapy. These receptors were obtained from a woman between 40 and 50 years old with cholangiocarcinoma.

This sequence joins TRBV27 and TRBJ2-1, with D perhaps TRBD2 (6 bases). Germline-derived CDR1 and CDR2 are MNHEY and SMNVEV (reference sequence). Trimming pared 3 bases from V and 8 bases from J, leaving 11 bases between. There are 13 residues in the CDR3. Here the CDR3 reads CASSFALAYEQFF. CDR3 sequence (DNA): TGTGCCAGCAGTTTTGCACTAGCCTATGAGCAGTTCTTC.

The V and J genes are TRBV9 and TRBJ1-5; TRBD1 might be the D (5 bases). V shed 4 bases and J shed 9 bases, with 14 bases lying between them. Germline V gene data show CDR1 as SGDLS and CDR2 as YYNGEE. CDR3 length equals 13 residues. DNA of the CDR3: TGTGCCAGCAGCCCCGAAGGGGTTGCGCCCCAGCATTTT. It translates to CASSPEGVAPQHF.

CDR3 sequence reads: CASSPTGITNYGYTF. The CDR3 DNA is TGTGCCAGCAGCCCGACAGGAATCACTAACTATGGCTACACCTTC. J is TRBJ1-2 and V is TRBV7-9; D might be TRBD1 (6 bases). Germline V gene sequence: CDR1 SEHNR, CDR2 FQNEAQ (reference sequence). The CDR3 is 15 amino acids. Trimming took off 5 bases at V and 0 bases at J, with 13 bases between the two ends.

CDR3 sequence (DNA): TGCGCCAGCAGCCAAGCCCTTACCCAGACAGACTTCCATCAGCCCCAGCATTTT. Its protein product is CASSQALTQTDFHQPQHF. V usage is TRBV4-3 and J usage is TRBJ1-5; D perhaps matches TRBD1 (5 bases). Germline CDR1 LGHNA, CDR2 YSLEER. The CDR3 sequence is 18 residues long. Trimming cost V 1 base and J 5 bases, with 21 bases left between them.

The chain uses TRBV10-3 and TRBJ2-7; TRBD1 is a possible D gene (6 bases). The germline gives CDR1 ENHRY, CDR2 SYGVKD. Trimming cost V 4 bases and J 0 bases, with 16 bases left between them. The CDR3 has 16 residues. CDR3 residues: CAISGPQGLPSYEQYF. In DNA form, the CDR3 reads TGTGCCATCAGTGGTCCACAGGGTCTCCCCTCCTACGAGCAGTACTTC.

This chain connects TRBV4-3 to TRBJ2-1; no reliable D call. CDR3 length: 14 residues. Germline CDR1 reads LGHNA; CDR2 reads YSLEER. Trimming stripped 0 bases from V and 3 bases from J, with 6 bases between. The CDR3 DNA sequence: TGCGCCAGCAGCCAAGATTTACACTACAATGAGCAGTTCTTC. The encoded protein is CASSQDLHYNEQFF.

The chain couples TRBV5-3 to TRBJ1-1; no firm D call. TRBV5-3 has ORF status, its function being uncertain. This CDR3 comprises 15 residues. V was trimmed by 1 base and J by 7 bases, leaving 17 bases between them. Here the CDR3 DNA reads TGTGCCAGAAGCTTGCGCGGGGAGGTGTTCAATGAAGCTTTCTTT. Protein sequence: CARSLRGEVFNEAFF.

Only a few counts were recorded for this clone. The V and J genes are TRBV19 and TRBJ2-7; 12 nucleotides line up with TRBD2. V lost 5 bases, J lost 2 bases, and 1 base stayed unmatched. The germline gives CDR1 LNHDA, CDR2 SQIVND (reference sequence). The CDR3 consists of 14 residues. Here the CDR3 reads CASSWTSGAYEQYF. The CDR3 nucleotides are TGTGCCAGTAGTTGGACTAGCGGGGCCTACGAGCAGTACTTC.

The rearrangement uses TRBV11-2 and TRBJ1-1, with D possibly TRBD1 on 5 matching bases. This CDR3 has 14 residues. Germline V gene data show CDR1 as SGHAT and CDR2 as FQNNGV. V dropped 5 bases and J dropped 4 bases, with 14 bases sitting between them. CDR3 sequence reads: CASSPTAGTTEAFF. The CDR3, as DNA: TGTGCCAGCAGCCCAACGGCAGGGACCACTGAAGCTTTCTTT. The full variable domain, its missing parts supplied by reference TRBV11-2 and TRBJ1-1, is EAGVAQSPRYKIIEKRQSVAFWCNPISGHATLYWYQQILGQGPKLLIQFQNNGVVDDSQLPKDRFSAERLKGVDSTLKIQPAKLEDSAVYLCASSPTAGTTEAFFGQGTRLTVV.

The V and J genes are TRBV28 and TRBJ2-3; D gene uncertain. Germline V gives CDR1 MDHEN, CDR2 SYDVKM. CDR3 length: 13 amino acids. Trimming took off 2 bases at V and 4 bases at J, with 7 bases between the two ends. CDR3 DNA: TGTGCCAGCAGTTTAAAAATTCCAGATACGCAGTATTTT. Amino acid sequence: CASSLKIPDTQYF. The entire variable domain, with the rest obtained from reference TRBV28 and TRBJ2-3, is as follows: DVKVTQSSRYLVKRTGEKVFLECVQDMDHENMFWYRQDPGLGLRLIYFSYDVKMKEKGDIPEGYSVSREKKERFSLILESASTNQTSMYLCASSLKIPDTQYFGPGTRLTVL.

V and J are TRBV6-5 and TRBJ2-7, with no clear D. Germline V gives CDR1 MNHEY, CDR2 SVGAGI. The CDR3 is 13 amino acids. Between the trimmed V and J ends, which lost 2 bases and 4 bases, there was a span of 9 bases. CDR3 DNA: TGTGCCAGCAGTTACGGGGTCGGGTACGAGCAGTACTTC. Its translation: CASSYGVGYEQYF.

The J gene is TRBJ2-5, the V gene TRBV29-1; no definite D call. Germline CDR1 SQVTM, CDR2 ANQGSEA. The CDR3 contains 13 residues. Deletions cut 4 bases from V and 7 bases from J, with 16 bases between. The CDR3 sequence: CSVAVLGERTQYF. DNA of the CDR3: TGCAGCGTTGCCGTGCTAGGCGAACGGACCCAGTACTTC.

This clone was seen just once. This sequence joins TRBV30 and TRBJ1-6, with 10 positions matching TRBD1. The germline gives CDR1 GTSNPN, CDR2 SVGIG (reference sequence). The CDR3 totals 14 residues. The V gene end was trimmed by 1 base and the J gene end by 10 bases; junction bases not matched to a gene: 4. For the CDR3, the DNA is TGTGCCTGGAGTGGGGACAGGGGAGGGTCACCCCTCCACTTT. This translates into CAWSGDRGGSPLHF. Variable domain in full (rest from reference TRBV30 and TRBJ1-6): SQTIHQWPATLVQPVGSPLSLECTVEGTSNPNLYWYRQAAGRGLQLLFYSVGIGQISSEVPQNLSASRPQDRQFILSSKKLLLSDSGFYLCAWSGDRGGSPLHFGNGTRLTVT.

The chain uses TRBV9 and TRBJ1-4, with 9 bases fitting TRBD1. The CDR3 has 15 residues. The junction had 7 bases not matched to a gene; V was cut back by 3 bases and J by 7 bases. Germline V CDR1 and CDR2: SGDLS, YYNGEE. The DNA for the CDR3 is TGTGCCAGCAGCGGGGGACAGGGCCGGGGTGAAAAACTGTTTTTT. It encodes CASSGGQGRGEKLFF.

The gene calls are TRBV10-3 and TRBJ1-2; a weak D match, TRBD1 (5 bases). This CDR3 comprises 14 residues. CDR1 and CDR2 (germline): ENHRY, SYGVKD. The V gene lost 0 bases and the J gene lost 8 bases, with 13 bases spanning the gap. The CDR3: CAISESLGQGGYTF. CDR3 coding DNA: TGTGCCATCAGTGAGTCCCTCGGACAAGGGGGCTACACCTTC.

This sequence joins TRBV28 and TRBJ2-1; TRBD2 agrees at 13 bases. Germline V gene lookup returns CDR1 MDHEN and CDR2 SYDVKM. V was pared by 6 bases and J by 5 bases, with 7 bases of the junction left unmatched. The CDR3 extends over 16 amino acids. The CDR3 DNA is TGTGCCAGCAGCCCGCCGGGACTAGCGGGAAACAATGAGCAGTTCTTC. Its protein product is CASSPPGLAGNNEQFF.

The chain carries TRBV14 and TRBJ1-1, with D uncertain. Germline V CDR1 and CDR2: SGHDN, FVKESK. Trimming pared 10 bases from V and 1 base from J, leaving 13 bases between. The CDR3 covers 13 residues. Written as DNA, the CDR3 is TGTGCCACCTGCCCGTGGGGGAACACTGAAGCTTTCTTT. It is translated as CATCPWGNTEAFF.